This TCR beta chain came from a study of CD8 T cells in Susac syndrome. An amount of RNA that ranged from about 0.45 to 1 ug was reverse transcribed with random hexamers. MiXCR was run by TCRdb on the immunoSEQ multiplex PCR reads, yielding one entry per CDR3 protein. This table holds around 170,000 distinct CDR3 sequences, 90% to 97% found once. The CDR3 contains 14 residues. Looked up from germline, CDR1 is LGHNT and CDR2 is FRNRAP. The germline V and J ends were trimmed by 1 base and 2 bases, with 6 bases remaining between them. This clonotype appeared a single time. The V and J genes are TRBV12-5 and TRBJ2-4, with D possibly TRBD2 on 5 matching bases. Specimen: CD4+ T cells from PBMCs. The receptor's source is a human donor with Susac syndrome. The CDR3 bases are TGTGCTAGTGGTTTGGCGGGGACCAAAAACATTCAGTACTTC. Translating it yields CASGLAGTKNIQYF.